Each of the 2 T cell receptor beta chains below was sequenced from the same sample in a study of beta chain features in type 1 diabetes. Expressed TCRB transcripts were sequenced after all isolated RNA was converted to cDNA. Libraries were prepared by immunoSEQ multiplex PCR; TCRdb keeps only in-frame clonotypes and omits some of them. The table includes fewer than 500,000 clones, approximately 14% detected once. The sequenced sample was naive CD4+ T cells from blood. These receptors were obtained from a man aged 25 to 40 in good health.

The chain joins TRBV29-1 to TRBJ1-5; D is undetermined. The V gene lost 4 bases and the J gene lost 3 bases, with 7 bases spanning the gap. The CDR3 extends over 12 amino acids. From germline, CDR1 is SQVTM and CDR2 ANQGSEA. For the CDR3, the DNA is TGCAGCGTTGGGGTGACCAATCAGCCCCAGCATTTT. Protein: CSVGVTNQPQHF.

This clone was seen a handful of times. CDR3 DNA sequence: TGTGCCAGCAGCTTACTAGCGAGCCCCTACGAGCAGTACGTC. Translated: CASSLLASPYEQYV. The chain recombines TRBV7-8 with TRBJ2-7; possible D gene TRBD2, 6 bases. This CDR3 contains 14 residues. The germline gives CDR1 SGHVS, CDR2 FQNEAQ. V shed 2 bases and J shed 2 bases, with 10 bases lying between them.